The 2 T cell receptor beta chains reported below all come from one sample, sequenced in a study of blood T cell repertoires in COVID-19. Data came from immunoSEQ multiplex PCR; TCRdb stores just in-frame clones and leaves some out. The sample consists of around 260,000 clones, around 85% of them appearing once. The sequenced material came from PBMCs or T cells enriched from blood (not recorded which). These receptors were obtained from a woman aged 25 to 39 who had recovered from COVID-19.

The chain joins TRBV10-3 to TRBJ2-1, with 10 bases matching TRBD2. CDR1 and CDR2 (germline): ENHRY, SYGVKD. The CDR3 is 16 amino acids. The J segment lost 8 bases and the V segment lost 7 bases, leaving 14 bases of the junction unmatched. CDR3 amino acids: CAIKGLAGAPGHEQFF. The CDR3 region has the DNA TGTGCCATCAAGGGTCTAGCGGGAGCGCCGGGTCATGAGCAGTTCTTC.

The chain carries TRBV6-2 or TRBV6-3 and TRBJ1-1; D possibly corresponds to TRBD1 (6 bases). This CDR3 is built from 14 residues. V dropped 2 bases and J dropped 1 base, with 8 bases sitting between them. The V gene's germline CDR1 is MNHEY and CDR2 SVGEGT. CDR3 nucleotides: TGTGCCAGCAGTTACCCGACAGGGAACACTGAAGCTTTCTTT. Protein: CASSYPTGNTEAFF.